These 21 T cell receptor beta chains came from one sample sequenced in a study of T cell repertoires in ileal Crohn's disease. Profiled with immunoSEQ multiplex PCR; TCRdb holds only in-frame clones, not every one. This table has 5,000 or so clones, about 72% appearing once. The sample consisted of ileal tissue. The receptors here all came from an adult with Crohn's disease.

The V call is TRBV5-5, the J call TRBJ2-3; TRBD2 matches at 12 bases. The germline V gene encodes CDR1 SGHKS and CDR2 YYEKEE (reference sequence). Trimming removed 2 bases from V and 2 bases from J; junction bases left unmatched: 6. The CDR3 spans 17 residues. The CDR3 loop reads CASSFIRTSGVTDTQYF. In DNA, the CDR3 is TGTGCCAGCAGCTTCATACGGACTAGCGGGGTCACAGATACGCAGTATTTT.

The chain recombines TRBV6-1 with TRBJ1-5; D perhaps matches TRBD1 (5 bases). V lost 4 bases and J lost 3, with 16 bases in between. CDR1 and CDR2 (germline): MNHNS, SASEGT. The CDR3 is made up of 16 amino acids. CDR3 nucleotide sequence: TGTGCCAGCAGTGTGGGGGGGGAGGGGTACAATCAGCCCCAGCATTTT. This encodes CASSVGGEGYNQPQHF.

The CDR3 region has the DNA TGTGCCGTCTCCCCTTTGTTAGCAGAGAACACTGAAGCTTTCTTT. Protein sequence: CAVSPLLAENTEAFF. The V and J genes are TRBV10-3 and TRBJ1-1; D remains unclear. V was clipped by 11 bases and J by 1 base, with 20 bases between them. CDR3 length equals 15 residues. Germline CDR1 is ENHRY and CDR2 is SYGVKD.

The V call is TRBV6-5, the J call TRBJ2-1; D remains unclear. CDR3 size: 11 residues. The V end lost 5 bases, the J end lost 5 bases, and 4 bases lay between the germline ends. CDR1 is MNHEY, CDR2 SVGAGI, per germline. The CDR3 nucleotides read TGTGCCAGCAGTCTTGACAATGAGCAGTTCTTC. It codes for CASSLDNEQFF.

Notes on this clone: An end of the junction differs from the germline gene, which may be a read error. DNA for the CDR3: TGTGCCGGCAGTTACTCCGGGACAGGGGAATCCCCCCTCCACTTT. Translation: CAGSYSGTGESPLHF. V usage is TRBV6-5 and J usage is TRBJ1-6; the match to TRBD1 covers 10 bases. The CDR3 is 15 amino acids. The germline V gene has CDR1 MNHEY and CDR2 SVGAGI.

This clone was recorded a few times. The rearrangement links TRBV4-1 to TRBJ1-1; no reliable D call. Germline V lookup: CDR1 MGHRA, CDR2 YSYEKL. The CDR3 runs 15 residues. The V and J ends lost 1 base and 5 bases respectively, with 14 bases between them. CDR3 region: CASSQGFAGGTEAFF. For the CDR3, the DNA is TGCGCCAGCAGCCAAGGGTTCGCAGGCGGGACTGAAGCTTTCTTT.

This clone came up once. This sequence joins TRBV5-5 and TRBJ2-7, with no clear D. Germline values: CDR1 SGHKS, CDR2 YYEKEE (reference sequence). V was clipped by 0 bases and J by 0 bases, with 13 bases between them. This CDR3 has 16 residues. The CDR3 here is CASSLVSPELSYEQYF. CDR3 in DNA: TGTGCCAGCAGCTTGGTATCTCCGGAGCTCTCCTACGAGCAGTACTTC. Together with reference TRBV5-5 and TRBJ2-7, the CDR3 gives the full variable domain: DAGVTQSPTHLIKTRGQQVTLRCSPISGHKSVSWYQQVLGQGPQFIFQYYEKEERGRGNFPDRFSARQFPNYSSELNVNALLLGDSALYLCASSLVSPELSYEQYFGPGTRLTVT.

In this sample, this clone turned up a few times. The chain employs TRBV2 and TRBJ1-2; perhaps TRBD1 as D (5 bases). The CDR3 loop spans 15 amino acids. The V gene lost 6 bases and the J gene lost 1 base, with 15 bases spanning the gap. Germline loops: CDR1 SNHLY, CDR2 FYNNEI. The DNA for the CDR3 is TGTGCCAGCAGCCGGGGGACGGCGGATAACTATGGCTACACCTTC. This sequence encodes CASSRGTADNYGYTF.

This clone appeared once. The chain couples TRBV28 to TRBJ2-5, with TRBD1 matching 8 bases. CDR3 length: 16 residues. The germline V gene encodes CDR1 MDHEN and CDR2 SYDVKM. V was clipped by 5 bases and J by 1 base; unmatched bases: 9. CDR3 region: CASSLTTGVVQETQYF. The CDR3 DNA is TGTGCCAGCAGTCTGACGACAGGGGTTGTCCAAGAGACCCAGTACTTC.

This chain connects TRBV29-1 to TRBJ2-3, with 8 bases lining up with TRBD2. Germline V lookup: CDR1 SQVTM, CDR2 ANQGSEA. The CDR3 runs to 14 residues. J gave up 13 bases and V 7 bases, and 19 bases lay outside the gene matches. The CDR3 DNA sequence: TGCAGCGCATCTAGGGCGGGGGGTCACCCTTCTAAGTATTTT. Its protein is CSASRAGGHPSKYF.

The chain joins TRBV6-4 to TRBJ1-2, with D unclear. V lost 0 bases and J 2 bases, leaving 10 bases between the germline ends. This CDR3 has 15 residues. Germline-derived CDR1 and CDR2 are MRHNA and SNTAGT. CDR3 coding DNA: TGTGCCAGCAGTGACTCATCCGAGGGCAACTATGGCTACACCTTC. It translates to CASSDSSEGNYGYTF.

This clone was seen a handful of times. V gene TRBV10-3 combines with J gene TRBJ1-1; 8 positions agree with TRBD1. Germline-derived CDR1 and CDR2 are ENHRY and SYGVKD. Trimming at V came to 8 bases and at J to 1 base, leaving 3 bases not matched to a gene. The CDR3 contains 13 residues. CDR3 sequence reads: CAIGTGKNTEAFF. DNA of the CDR3: TGTGCCATCGGGACAGGAAAGAACACTGAAGCTTTCTTT.

CDR3 in amino acids: CASSPTSGARDTQYF. The CDR3 DNA reads as TGTGCCAGCAGCCCCACCAGCGGGGCCAGGGATACGCAGTATTTT. This chain links TRBV7-7 with TRBJ2-3, with TRBD2 identical over 7 bases. Germline values: CDR1 SSHAT, CDR2 FNYEAQ (reference sequence). Trimming at V came to 5 bases and at J to 6 bases, leaving 11 bases not matched to a gene. The CDR3 runs to 15 residues.

The rearrangement uses TRBV19 and TRBJ2-7, with D uncertain. Germline loops: CDR1 LNHDA, CDR2 SQIVND (reference sequence). CDR3 length: 14 amino acids. Trimming stripped 5 bases from V and 0 bases from J, with 11 bases between. Here the CDR3 reads CASSYSQSSYEQYF. CDR3 bases: TGTGCCAGTAGTTACTCACAGTCCTCCTACGAGCAGTACTTC.

Turning to this clone: Sequence at one end of the junction differs from germline and may be a read error. The chain recombines TRBV29-1 with TRBJ1-1; D is ambiguous. Germline V gene sequence: CDR1 SQVTM, CDR2 ANQGSEA. CDR3 size: 13 residues. CDR3 protein: CSVSSVGNAEAFF. The CDR3 coding sequence is TGCAGCGTTTCATCGGTCGGGAACGCTGAAGCTTTCTTT.

The V gene is TRBV19, the J gene TRBJ1-2; 8 bases are a match to TRBD1. The CDR3 spans 13 residues. Germline CDR1 is LNHDA and CDR2 is SQIVND (reference sequence). Trimming took 5 bases from V and 6 from J; bases not matched to a gene: 5. CDR3 coding DNA: TGTGCCAGTAGTGTGGGACAGGATCATGGCTACACCTTC. Its translation: CASSVGQDHGYTF.

This chain connects TRBV6-1 to TRBJ1-2; a possible D gene is TRBD1 (6 bases). Germline V lookup: CDR1 MNHNS, CDR2 SASEGT. The V end was cut by 6 bases, the J end by 1 base, with 15 bases between. This CDR3 has 15 residues. The CDR3 reads CASRVALDSNYGYTF. CDR3 in DNA: TGTGCCAGCAGGGTAGCCCTGGACAGTAACTATGGCTACACCTTC.

The gene calls are TRBV5-1 and TRBJ2-2, with D possibly matching TRBD1 (6 bases). Germline V gene data show CDR1 as SGHRS and CDR2 as YFSETQ. The V gene lost 1 base and the J gene lost 6 bases, with 16 bases spanning the gap. This CDR3 comprises 16 residues. The CDR3 reads CASSLSRQGISGELFF. DNA of the CDR3: TGCGCCAGCAGCTTGTCGCGGCAGGGGATCTCCGGGGAGCTGTTTTTT.

This clone appeared a few times. The V call is TRBV4-1, the J call TRBJ1-5; 9 nucleotides line up with TRBD1. The germline V gene encodes CDR1 MGHRA and CDR2 YSYEKL. With V trimmed by 1 base and J by 7 bases, 8 bases remained unmatched. The CDR3 covers 16 residues. CDR3 amino acids: CASSQAITGGGQPQHF. The CDR3 bases are TGCGCCAGCAGCCAAGCGATCACAGGGGGCGGACAGCCCCAGCATTTT.

The sample holds one count of this clone. V usage is TRBV27 and J usage is TRBJ1-5; D is uncertain. Germline V gives CDR1 MNHEY, CDR2 SMNVEV (reference sequence). V was pared by 3 bases and J by 3 bases, with 12 bases between. There are 15 residues in the CDR3. As DNA, the CDR3 is TGTGCCAGCAGTTTGTCCGGTTTTCCCAATCAGCCCCAGCATTTT. Translation gives CASSLSGFPNQPQHF.

The gene calls are TRBV30 and TRBJ1-2; 9 bases are a match to TRBD1. The CDR3 totals 17 residues. Germline V gene lookup returns CDR1 GTSNPN and CDR2 SVGIG (reference sequence). V gave up 5 bases and J gave up 1 base; unmatched junction bases: 14. CDR3 sequence reads: CAWDRPGQGLRNYGYTF. The CDR3 bases are TGTGCCTGGGATCGCCCGGGACAGGGTTTGCGTAACTATGGCTACACCTTC.